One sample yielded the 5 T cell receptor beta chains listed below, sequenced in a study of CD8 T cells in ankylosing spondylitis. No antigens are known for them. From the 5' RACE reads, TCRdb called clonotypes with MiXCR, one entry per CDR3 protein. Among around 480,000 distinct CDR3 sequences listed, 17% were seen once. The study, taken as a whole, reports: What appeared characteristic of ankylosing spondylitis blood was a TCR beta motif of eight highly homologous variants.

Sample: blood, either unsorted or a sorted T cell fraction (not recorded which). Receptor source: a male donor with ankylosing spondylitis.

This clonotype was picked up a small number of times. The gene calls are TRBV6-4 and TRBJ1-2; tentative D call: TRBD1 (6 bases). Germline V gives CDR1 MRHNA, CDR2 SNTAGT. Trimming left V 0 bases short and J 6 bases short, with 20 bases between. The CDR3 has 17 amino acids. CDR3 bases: TGTGCCAGCAGTGACTCGTGGGGGGTCGACAGGAGCCATGGCTACACCTTC. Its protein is CASSDSWGVDRSHGYTF.

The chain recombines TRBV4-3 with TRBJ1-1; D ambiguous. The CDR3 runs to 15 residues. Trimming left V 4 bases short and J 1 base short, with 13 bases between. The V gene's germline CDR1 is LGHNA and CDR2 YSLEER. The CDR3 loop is CASSPGRQPNTEAFF. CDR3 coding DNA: TGCGCCAGCAGCCCGGGGAGACAACCGAACACTGAAGCTTTCTTT.

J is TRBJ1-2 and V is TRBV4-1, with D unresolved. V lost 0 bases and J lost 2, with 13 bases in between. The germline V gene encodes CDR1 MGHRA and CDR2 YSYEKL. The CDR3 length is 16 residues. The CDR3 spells CASSQDADRSNYGYTF. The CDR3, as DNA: TGCGCCAGCAGCCAAGATGCCGACCGGTCGAACTATGGCTACACCTTC.

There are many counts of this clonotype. The CDR3 DNA reads TGCAGCGTTAAAGGAAACACCGGGGAGCTGTTTTTT. Translation: CSVKGNTGELFF. The chain employs TRBV29-1 and TRBJ2-2; D not certain. The CDR3 runs to 12 residues. V shed 5 bases and J shed 2 bases, with 6 bases lying between them. The germline V gene has CDR1 SQVTM and CDR2 ANQGSEA.

For the CDR3, the DNA is TGTGCCAGTAATACCTGTATGGGAGATAGCACAGATACGCAGTATTTT. It specifies CASNTCMGDSTDTQYF. The rearrangement links TRBV7-3 to TRBJ2-3; D is perhaps TRBD2 (5 bases). CDR3 length: 16 residues. Trimming took off 9 bases at V and 0 bases at J, with 19 bases between the two ends. Germline V gene sequence: CDR1 SGHTA, CDR2 FQGTGA. Complete variable domain (other parts from reference TRBV7-3 and TRBJ2-3): GAGVSQTPSNKVTEKGKYVELRCDPISGHTALYWYRQSLGQGPEFLIYFQGTGAADDSGLPNDRFFAVRPEGSVSTLKIQRTERGDSAVYLCASNTCMGDSTDTQYFGPGTRLTVL.